The 17 T cell receptor beta chains reported below all come from one sample, sequenced in a study of PD-L1 blockade in urothelial cancer. Time point here: peripheral blood 6 weeks after treatment start. Here immunoSEQ multiplex PCR was the method, and the copy in TCRdb shows in-frame clones only, minus some. There are around 93,000 clones in the sample; roughly 80% occur only once, and about 8.4% lies in the top ten. Sample: PBMCs, taken around atezolizumab (anti-PD-L1) treatment. These receptors were obtained from a man in his 70s with urothelial cancer.

The chain carries TRBV19 and TRBJ2-7, with unresolved D. Deletions cut 5 bases from V and 3 bases from J, with 14 bases between. The CDR3 length is 14 residues. Germline loops: CDR1 LNHDA, CDR2 SQIVND (reference sequence). The CDR3 reads CASSLQVDNYEQYF. CDR3 sequence (DNA): TGTGCCAGTAGTCTTCAGGTTGACAACTACGAGCAGTACTTC.

The V call is TRBV5-1, the J call TRBJ1-2, with a possible D match to TRBD1 (5 bases). The germline gives CDR1 SGHRS, CDR2 YFSETQ. This CDR3 has 15 amino acids. The germline V and J ends were trimmed by 5 bases and 8 bases, with 22 bases remaining between them. This CDR3 is CASSQVQGLEGGYTF. The CDR3 nucleotides are TGCGCCAGCAGTCAGGTGCAGGGACTCGAAGGGGGCTACACCTTC.

This clone was detected once. CDR3 nucleotides: TGTGCCACCAGCATCCGGACAGGGCTGAACACTGAAGCTTTCTTT. Amino acids: CATSIRTGLNTEAFF. The chain carries TRBV15 and TRBJ1-1, with TRBD1 matching over 8 bases. V lost 4 bases and J lost 0; bases outside the gene matches: 4. Germline-derived CDR1 and CDR2 are LNHNV and YYDKDF (reference sequence). This CDR3 has 15 residues.

The CDR3 protein is CASSEAGTGGNGELFF. The CDR3 nucleotides read TGTGCCAGCAGTGAGGCCGGGACAGGGGGCAACGGGGAGCTGTTTTTT. V and J are TRBV2 and TRBJ2-2; 12 nucleotides align to TRBD1. The ends lost 3 bases at V and 7 bases at J; junction bases unmatched: 6. Per germline, CDR1 SNHLY and CDR2 FYNNEI. There are 16 residues in the CDR3.

This clone turned up a few times. The gene calls are TRBV7-9 and TRBJ2-1, with 14 bases identical to TRBD2. V was clipped by 6 bases and J by 9 bases; unmatched bases: 10. Germline CDR1 is SEHNR and CDR2 is FQNEAQ (reference sequence). CDR3 size: 16 residues. The CDR3 here is CASRRPGLAGVSEQFF. The CDR3 coding sequence is TGTGCCAGCAGACGTCCGGGACTAGCGGGAGTGAGTGAGCAGTTCTTC.

The V gene is TRBV6-6, the J gene TRBJ1-3; no reliable D call. The V gene lost 2 bases and the J gene lost 0 bases, with 11 bases spanning the gap. From germline, CDR1 is MNHNY and CDR2 SVGAGI (reference sequence). The CDR3 covers 16 residues. The CDR3 coding sequence is TGTGCCAGCAGTTACGAACCAGCGAGCTCTGGAAACACCATATATTTT. It encodes CASSYEPASSGNTIYF.

This chain joins TRBV10-1 and TRBJ1-4, with 7 bases fitting TRBD1. From germline, CDR1 is WNHNN and CDR2 SYGVQD (reference sequence). This CDR3 spans 14 amino acids. Trimming removed 6 bases from V and 2 bases from J; junction bases left unmatched: 3. The CDR3 spells CASRTGCTNEKLFF. DNA of the CDR3: TGCGCCAGCAGGACAGGGTGCACTAATGAAAAACTGTTTTTT.

V usage is TRBV6-5 and J usage is TRBJ1-2; D may be TRBD1 (5 bases). Per germline, CDR1 MNHEY and CDR2 SVGAGI. This CDR3 comprises 13 residues. V was cut by 8 bases and J by 4 bases, with 14 bases left in between. This CDR3 is CASRFAGGYGYTF. The CDR3 coding sequence is TGTGCCAGCCGATTCGCGGGGGGCTATGGCTACACCTTC.

V and J are TRBV2 and TRBJ2-3; 9 nucleotides agree with TRBD2. Trimming at V came to 3 bases and at J to 14 bases, leaving 18 bases not matched to a gene. The CDR3 runs to 16 residues. Germline CDR1 and CDR2: SNHLY and FYNNEI. CDR3 in amino acids: CASSDRSGGPHRSMYF. CDR3 sequence (DNA): TGTGCCAGCAGTGATCGAAGCGGGGGGCCTCACAGATCGATGTATTTT.

This clone appeared a single time. This chain connects TRBV9 to TRBJ1-1, with 8 bases identical to TRBD1. This CDR3 region has 14 residues. In germline, CDR1 is SGDLS, CDR2 YYNGEE. Trimming took 4 bases from V and 6 from J; bases not matched to a gene: 8. The CDR3 bases are TGTGCCAGCAGCTCAGCTGAGGACAGGGCTGAAGCTTTCTTT. Protein sequence: CASSSAEDRAEAFF.

The J gene is TRBJ2-7, the V gene TRBV2, with D possibly TRBD1 on 8 matching bases. CDR3 length: 13 residues. Germline V gene data show CDR1 as SNHLY and CDR2 as FYNNEI. V was trimmed by 7 bases and J by 6 bases, leaving 16 bases between them. The CDR3 region is CASKTQGGGEQYF. The DNA of the CDR3 is TGTGCCAGCAAGACACAGGGGGGGGGCGAGCAGTACTTC.

The chain employs TRBV14 and TRBJ2-1; tentative D call: TRBD2 (6 bases). Germline lookup yields CDR1 SGHDN and CDR2 FVKESK. Trimming took off 4 bases at V and 2 bases at J, with 15 bases between the two ends. The CDR3 is 16 residues long. For the CDR3, the DNA is TGTGCCAGCAGCCGACTGGGAAGCGGGCCCTACAATGAGCAGTTCTTC. It is translated as CASSRLGSGPYNEQFF.

The gene calls are TRBV4-2 and TRBJ1-4, with D possibly being TRBD1 (5 bases). With 1 base removed from V and 7 bases from J, the gap between germline ends came to 13 bases. This CDR3 contains 15 residues. CDR1 LGHNA and CDR2 YNFKEQ come from the germline V gene. CDR3 coding DNA: TGTGCCAGCAGCCAAGTAGGCCAGGGTCTTGAAAAACTGTTTTTT. Protein product: CASSQVGQGLEKLFF.

V usage is TRBV5-1 and J usage is TRBJ1-4; D uncertain. The CDR3 consists of 14 residues. Between the trimmed V and J ends, which lost 0 bases and 7 bases, there was a span of 10 bases. CDR1 is SGHRS and CDR2 is YFSETQ in the germline V gene. The CDR3 region has the DNA TGCGCCAGCAGCTTGGACAGATACGGTGAAAAACTGTTTTTT. Protein product: CASSLDRYGEKLFF.

The gene calls are TRBV7-2 and TRBJ2-1, with 7 bases identical to TRBD2. Germline V CDR1 and CDR2: SGHTA, FQGNSA. The J segment lost 0 bases and the V segment lost 4 bases, leaving 3 bases of the junction unmatched. This CDR3 is 15 amino acids long. CDR3 amino acids: CASSSSGGSYNEQFF. In DNA, the CDR3 is TGTGCCAGCAGCTCTAGCGGTGGCTCCTACAATGAGCAGTTCTTC.

The gene calls are TRBV5-1 and TRBJ1-1, with TRBD1 as a possible D gene (5 bases). The CDR3 loop spans 14 amino acids. The V end lost 4 bases, the J end lost 5 bases, and 15 bases lay between the germline ends. From germline, CDR1 is SGHRS and CDR2 YFSETQ. The CDR3 region is CASSDSPGGTEAFF. The CDR3 DNA sequence: TGCGCCAGCAGCGATTCACCTGGGGGGACTGAAGCTTTCTTT.

The chain couples TRBV11-2 to TRBJ1-2; possible D gene TRBD1, 6 bases. This CDR3 has 16 amino acids. Germline lookup yields CDR1 SGHAT and CDR2 FQNNGV. V dropped 0 bases and J dropped 5 bases, with 16 bases sitting between them. CDR3: CASSLDVVTGMYGYTF. CDR3 sequence (DNA): TGTGCCAGCAGCTTAGATGTGGTAACAGGGATGTATGGCTACACCTTC.